The 15 T cell receptor beta chains presented below share a single source sample, sequenced in a study of siplizumab effects on memory and regulatory T cells. The table came from immunoSEQ multiplex PCR; TCRdb's copy has only in-frame clones and leaves some out. The sample yields some 97,000 clones, around 92% seen once. Sequences were obtained from CD4+ T cells sorted from blood. These receptors all come from a human donor in good health. Some clones in this sample may be carry-over from other donors' samples.

This clone occurred once. The chain recombines TRBV19 with TRBJ2-7, with D unresolved. The CDR3 is 14 residues long. V lost 2 bases and J 2 bases, leaving 10 bases between the germline ends. Germline V gives CDR1 LNHDA, CDR2 SQIVND (reference sequence). The CDR3 protein is CASSIRASTYEQYF. The CDR3 DNA follows: TGTGCCAGTAGTATACGGGCCTCTACCTACGAGCAGTACTTC.

J is TRBJ2-3 and V is TRBV7-2, with D unclear. Germline-derived CDR1 and CDR2 are SGHTA and FQGNSA. The V gene lost 1 base and the J gene lost 2 bases, with 7 bases spanning the gap. The CDR3 loop spans 14 amino acids. CDR3 in DNA: TGTGCCAGCAGCTTAGGACGAATCACAGATACGCAGTATTTT. Its translation: CASSLGRITDTQYF.

V gene TRBV19 combines with J gene TRBJ1-4; tentative D call: TRBD1 (5 bases). V was shortened by 7 bases and J by 8 bases, with 26 bases between the two germline ends. Germline V CDR1 and CDR2: LNHDA, SQIVND (reference sequence). The CDR3 consists of 17 residues. In nucleotides, the CDR3 is TGTGCCAGTAACCGGGACGGACGCCCCATGGGGCAGGAAAAACTGTTTTTT. Residues: CASNRDGRPMGQEKLFF.

The chain recombines TRBV28 with TRBJ2-5, with 11 bases aligning to TRBD2. V gave up 7 bases and J gave up 11 bases; unmatched junction bases: 15. Germline V lookup: CDR1 MDHEN, CDR2 SYDVKM. The CDR3 contains 15 residues. CDR3 bases: TGTGCCAGCACCGGAGGGGGGCTAGCGGGAGGTGAGCAGTACTTC. Translation gives CASTGGGLAGGEQYF.

The chain links TRBV14 to TRBJ2-5, with 14 bases identical to TRBD2. The CDR3 sequence is 16 residues long. V lost 4 bases and J lost 5; bases outside the gene matches: 6. The germline gives CDR1 SGHDN, CDR2 FVKESK. CDR3 sequence: CASSPGLAGGWETQYF. Written as DNA, the CDR3 is TGTGCCAGCAGCCCCGGACTAGCGGGAGGATGGGAGACCCAGTACTTC.

The V and J genes are TRBV11-3 and TRBJ2-5, with 7 positions matching TRBD2. With 4 bases clipped from V and 5 bases from J, the junction kept 4 bases outside the gene matches. This CDR3 spans 13 amino acids. Germline CDR1 reads SGHNT; CDR2 reads YENEEA. CDR3 bases: TGTGCCAGCAGCTCGGAGGGAGGGGAGACCCAGTACTTC. Its translation is CASSSEGGETQYF.

V and J are TRBV10-3 and TRBJ1-3, with 7 bases matching TRBD1. The length of the CDR3 is 17 residues. CDR1 and CDR2 from the germline V gene are ENHRY and SYGVKD. J gave up 4 bases and V 4 bases, and 13 bases lay outside the gene matches. CDR3: CAISASQGGTWGNTIYF. The CDR3 nucleotides read TGTGCCATCAGTGCCTCGCAGGGGGGCACTTGGGGAAACACCATATATTTT.

This chain uses TRBV27 with TRBJ2-7; D not resolved. The CDR3 totals 14 residues. Trimming cost V 6 bases and J 5 bases, with 17 bases left between them. Per germline, CDR1 MNHEY and CDR2 SMNVEV (reference sequence). The CDR3 region is CASRPSGRPHEQYF. The CDR3 nucleotides are TGTGCCAGCAGACCCTCGGGTAGACCCCACGAGCAGTACTTC.

The chain joins TRBV18 to TRBJ1-2, with a tentative D call TRBD1 (5 bases). CDR1 KGHSH and CDR2 LQKENI come from the germline V gene. Trimming left V 3 bases short and J 8 bases short, with 13 bases between. The CDR3 is made up of 13 amino acids. CDR3 in amino acids: CASSPVLGDGYTF. In nucleotides, the CDR3 is TGTGCCAGCTCACCGGTTCTGGGGGACGGCTACACCTTC. Supplemented by reference TRBV18 and TRBJ1-2, the full variable domain reads NAGVMQNPRHLVRRRGQEARLRCSPMKGHSHVYWYRQLPEEGLKFMVYLQKENIIDESGMPKERFSAEFPKEGPSILRIQQVVRGDSAAYFCASSPVLGDGYTFGSGTRLTVV.

This chain links TRBV18 with TRBJ1-2, with 8 bases matching TRBD1. V dropped 6 bases and J dropped 6; count of bases not matched to a gene: 9. Germline V gene data show CDR1 as KGHSH and CDR2 as LQKENI. CDR3 length: 14 residues. CDR3 DNA: TGTGCCAGCTCTACCCTGGACAGGGTGGATGGCTACACCTTC. It yields the protein CASSTLDRVDGYTF.

The chain links TRBV5-6 to TRBJ2-3; D unresolved. The CDR3 extends over 16 amino acids. Trimming shortened V by 0 bases and J by 2 bases, and 13 bases separated the two germline ends. Germline V gene data show CDR1 as SGHDT and CDR2 as YYEEEE. CDR3 region: CASSLDRQTSTDTQYF. CDR3 sequence (DNA): TGTGCCAGCAGCTTGGACCGGCAGACCTCCACAGATACGCAGTATTTT. Supplemented by reference TRBV5-6 and TRBJ2-3, the full variable domain reads DAGVTQSPTHLIKTRGQQVTLRCSPKSGHDTVSWYQQALGQGPQFIFQYYEEEERQRGNFPDRFSGHQFPNYSSELNVNALLLGDSALYLCASSLDRQTSTDTQYFGPGTRLTVL.

This clone was observed once. This chain links TRBV4-1 with TRBJ2-5; 8 nucleotides match TRBD2. CDR3 length: 15 amino acids. Trimming at V came to 1 base and at J to 2 bases, leaving 3 bases not matched to a gene. Germline CDR1 and CDR2: MGHRA and YSYEKL. The CDR3 loop is CASSQGPSGQETQYF. CDR3 DNA sequence: TGCGCCAGCAGCCAAGGACCTAGCGGGCAAGAGACCCAGTACTTC.

The chain couples TRBV19 to TRBJ2-4, with a weak D call TRBD2 (6 bases). Trimming stripped 4 bases from V and 0 bases from J, with 25 bases between. This CDR3 contains 20 residues. Germline assignment: CDR1 LNHDA and CDR2 SQIVND (reference sequence). The CDR3 loop is CASSTTGGTFEDVAKNIQYF. CDR3 DNA: TGTGCCAGTAGTACCACAGGCGGGACTTTCGAGGACGTAGCCAAAAACATTCAGTACTTC. Variable domain in full (rest from reference TRBV19 and TRBJ2-4): DGGITQSPKYLFRKEGQNVTLSCEQNLNHDAMYWYRQDPGQGLRLIYYSQIVNDFQKGDIAEGYSVSREKKESFPLTVTSAQKNPTAFYLCASSTTGGTFEDVAKNIQYFGAGTRLSVL.

This chain uses TRBV28 with TRBJ2-5; tentative D call: TRBD1 (6 bases). Germline-derived CDR1 and CDR2 are MDHEN and SYDVKM. The CDR3 is 15 residues long. V shed 2 bases and J shed 2 bases, with 12 bases lying between them. CDR3 nucleotides: TGTGCCAGCAGTTTAGGGGGCAGGGCGCAAGAGACCCAGTACTTC. As protein: CASSLGGRAQETQYF.

The genes are TRBV21-1 and TRBJ2-2; TRBD2 was called by the table and not checked on the DNA. TRBV21-1 counts as a pseudogene. The CDR3 is made up of 14 amino acids. Here the CDR3 reads CASKSGKVTGELFF. CDR3 nucleotide sequence: TGTGCCAGCAAGAGCGGGAAGGTAACCGGGGAGCTGTTTTTT.